Shown below are 6 T cell receptor beta chains from a single sample sequenced in a study of blood T cell repertoires in COVID-19. Sequencing used immunoSEQ multiplex PCR; TCRdb keeps in-frame clones, though not all of them. The sample includes around 450,000 clones, roughly 87% seen only once; the top ten take 0.55% to 0.75%. The material sequenced was PBMCs or T cells enriched from blood (not recorded which). The receptors stem from a man aged 18 to 30 who had recovered from COVID-19.

The chain carries TRBV5-1 and TRBJ2-1; a weak D match, TRBD2 (6 bases). Germline CDR1 and CDR2: SGHRS and YFSETQ. V was shortened by 3 bases and J by 15 bases, with 19 bases between the two germline ends. There are 13 residues in the CDR3. CDR3 sequence: CASSSTGAGTWFF. The CDR3 DNA sequence: TGCGCCAGCAGCTCTACCGGGGCAGGGACTTGGTTCTTC.

This clone was seen repeatedly, ten times or more. CDR3 amino acids: CANSAGTGSYEQYF. The CDR3 DNA follows: TGTGCCAACTCTGCCGGGACAGGCTCCTACGAGCAGTACTTC. V gene TRBV6-5 combines with J gene TRBJ2-7, with 8 bases that match TRBD1. The V segment lost 10 bases and the J segment 0 bases; nucleotides outside the gene matches: 8. CDR1 is MNHEY, CDR2 SVGAGI, per germline. The CDR3 is 14 residues long.

The chain combines TRBV7-2 with TRBJ1-2; D may be TRBD1 (6 bases). Germline V CDR1 and CDR2: SGHTA, FQGNSA. V was shortened by 5 bases and J by 11 bases, with 27 bases between the two germline ends. CDR3 size: 16 residues. CDR3 in amino acids: CASSAERGAGVNRYTF. The CDR3 region has the DNA TGTGCCAGCAGCGCTGAGCGGGGCGCAGGGGTAAATCGGTACACCTTC. Based on the CDR3 plus reference TRBV7-2 and TRBJ1-2, the full variable domain is GAGVSQSPSNKVTEKGKDVELRCDPISGHTALYWYRQSLGQGLEFLIYFQGNSAPDKSGLPSDRFSAERTGGSVSTLTIQRTQQEDSAVYLCASSAERGAGVNRYTFGSGTRLTVV.

This chain connects TRBV9 to TRBJ1-1, with a weak D call TRBD1 (5 bases). The CDR3 spans 14 residues. Trimming pared 4 bases from V and 3 bases from J, leaving 13 bases between. CDR1 SGDLS and CDR2 YYNGEE come from the germline V gene. The CDR3 region is CASSKTKGDTEAFF. CDR3 in DNA: TGTGCCAGCAGCAAAACGAAAGGGGACACTGAAGCTTTCTTT. The whole variable domain, remainder taken from reference TRBV9 and TRBJ1-1, is DSGVTQTPKHLITATGQRVTLRCSPRSGDLSVYWYQQSLDQGLQFLIQYYNGEERAKGNILERFSAQQFPDLHSELNLSSLELGDSALYFCASSKTKGDTEAFFGQGTRLTVV.

The V and J genes are TRBV19 and TRBJ1-2, with 7 bases matching TRBD1. The ends lost 9 bases at V and 8 bases at J; junction bases unmatched: 12. CDR1 and CDR2 from the germline V gene are LNHDA and SQIVND (reference sequence). This CDR3 is built from 13 residues. For the CDR3, the DNA is TGTGCCAGCCTTAGCGACAGGGAACGGGGCTACACCTTC. Translation gives CASLSDRERGYTF.

This clone appeared a single time. The same CDR3 is also encoded by other DNA sequences in this sample. J is TRBJ1-5 and V is TRBV29-1; D gene uncertain. Germline CDR1 SQVTM, CDR2 ANQGSEA. The ends were cut back, 4 bases at V and 1 base at J, with 8 bases in the middle. The CDR3 covers 13 residues. The DNA for the CDR3 is TGCAGCGTTGCAGGCAGCAGCAATCAGCCCCAGCATTTT. Its protein product is CSVAGSSNQPQHF.